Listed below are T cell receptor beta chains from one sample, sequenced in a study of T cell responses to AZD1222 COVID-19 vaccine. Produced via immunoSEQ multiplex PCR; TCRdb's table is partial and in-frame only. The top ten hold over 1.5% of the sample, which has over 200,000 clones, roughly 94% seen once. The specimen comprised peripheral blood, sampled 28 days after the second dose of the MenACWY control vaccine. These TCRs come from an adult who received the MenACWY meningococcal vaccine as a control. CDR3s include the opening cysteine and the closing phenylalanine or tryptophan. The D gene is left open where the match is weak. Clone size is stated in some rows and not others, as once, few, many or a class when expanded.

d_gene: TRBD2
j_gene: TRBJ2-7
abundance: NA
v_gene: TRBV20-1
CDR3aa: CSASATSGHSYEQYF
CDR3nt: TGCAGTGCTAGTGCAACTAGCGGGCATTCCTACGAGCAGTACTTC

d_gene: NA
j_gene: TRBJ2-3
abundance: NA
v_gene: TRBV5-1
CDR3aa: CASSYLRPQDTQYF
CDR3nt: TGCGCCAGCAGCTATCTCAGGCCCCAAGATACGCAGTATTTT

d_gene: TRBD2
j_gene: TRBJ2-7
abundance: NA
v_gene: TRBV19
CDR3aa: CASSVRLAGGGYEQYF
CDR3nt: TGTGCCAGTAGTGTACGACTAGCGGGAGGAGGCTACGAGCAGTACTTC

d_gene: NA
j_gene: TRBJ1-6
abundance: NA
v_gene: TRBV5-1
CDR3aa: CASSLRSTGSSYNSPLHF
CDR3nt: TGCGCCAGCAGCTTGCGTTCCACGGGGAGCTCCTATAATTCACCCCTCCACTTT

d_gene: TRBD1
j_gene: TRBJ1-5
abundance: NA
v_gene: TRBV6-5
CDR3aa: CASSNRDRRYQPQHF
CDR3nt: TGTGCCAGCAGTAACCGGGACAGGAGGTATCAGCCCCAGCATTTT

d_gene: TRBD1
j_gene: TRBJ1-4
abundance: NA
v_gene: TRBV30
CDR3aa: CAWNQGAHEKLFF
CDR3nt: TGTGCCTGGAACCAGGGGGCGCATGAAAAACTGTTTTTT

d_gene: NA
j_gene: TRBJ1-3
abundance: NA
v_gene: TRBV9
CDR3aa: CASSVGPGDSGNTIYF
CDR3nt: TGTGCCAGCAGCGTAGGCCCAGGAGATTCTGGAAACACCATATATTTT

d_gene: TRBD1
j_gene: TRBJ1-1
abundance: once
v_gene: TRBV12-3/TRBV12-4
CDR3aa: CASSLRTGTEAFF
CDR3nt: TGTGCCAGCAGTTTAAGGACAGGGACTGAAGCTTTCTTT

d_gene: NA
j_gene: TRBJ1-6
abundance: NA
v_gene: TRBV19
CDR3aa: CATMPGRENSPLHF
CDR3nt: TGTGCCACTATGCCTGGGCGTGAGAATTCACCCCTCCACTTT

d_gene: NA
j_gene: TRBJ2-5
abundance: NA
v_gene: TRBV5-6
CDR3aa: CASSPLPGTDYRETQYF
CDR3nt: TGTGCCAGCAGCCCCTTACCCGGGACGGACTATCGGGAGACCCAGTACTTC

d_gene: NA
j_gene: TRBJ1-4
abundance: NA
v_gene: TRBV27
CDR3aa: CASSPSVGANEKLFF
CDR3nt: TGTGCCAGCAGCCCTTCCGTTGGGGCTAATGAAAAACTGTTTTTT

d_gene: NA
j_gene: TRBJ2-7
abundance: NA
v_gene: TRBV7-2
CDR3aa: CASSFRGGGSYEQYF
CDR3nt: TGTGCCAGCAGCTTCCGAGGGGGTGGGTCCTACGAGCAGTACTTC

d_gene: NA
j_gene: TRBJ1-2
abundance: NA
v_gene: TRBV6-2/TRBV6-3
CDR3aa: CASSYVAATYGYTF
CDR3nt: TGTGCCAGCAGTTACGTCGCTGCCACCTATGGCTACACCTTC

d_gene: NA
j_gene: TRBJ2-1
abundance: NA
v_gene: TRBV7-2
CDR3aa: CASSPVNEQFF
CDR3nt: TGTGCCAGCAGCCCCGTAAATGAGCAGTTCTTC

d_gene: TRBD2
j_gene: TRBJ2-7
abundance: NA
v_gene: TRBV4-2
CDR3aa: CASSHQVGFGLAGAVNYEQYF
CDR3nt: TGTGCCAGTAGCCACCAAGTAGGGTTCGGGCTAGCGGGGGCCGTTAACTACGAGCAGTACTTC

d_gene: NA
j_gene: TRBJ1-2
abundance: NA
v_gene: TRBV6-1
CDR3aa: CASSEGSPSYYGYTF
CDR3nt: TGTGCCAGCAGTGAGGGATCTCCCTCCTACTATGGCTACACCTTC

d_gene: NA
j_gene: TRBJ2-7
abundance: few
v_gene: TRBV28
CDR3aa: CASSLRDGPYEQYF
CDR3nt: TGTGCCAGCAGTTTACGAGACGGCCCCTACGAGCAGTACTTC

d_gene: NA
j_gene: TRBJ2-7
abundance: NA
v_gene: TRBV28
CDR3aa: CASSSFPSLDF
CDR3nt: TGTGCCAGCAGTTCCTTCCCCTCGCTGGACTTC

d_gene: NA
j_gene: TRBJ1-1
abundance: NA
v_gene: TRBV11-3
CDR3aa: CASSQGTSTEAFF
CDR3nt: TGTGCCAGCAGCCAAGGGACGTCAACTGAAGCTTTCTTT

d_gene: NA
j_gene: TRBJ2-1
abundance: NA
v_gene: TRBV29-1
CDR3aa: CSVDRNNEQFF
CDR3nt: TGCAGCGTTGACCGAAACAATGAGCAGTTCTTC

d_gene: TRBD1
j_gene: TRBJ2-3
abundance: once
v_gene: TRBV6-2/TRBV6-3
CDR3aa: CASSYQGAYTFSTDTQYF
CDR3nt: TGTGCCAGCAGTTACCAGGGGGCTTATACTTTCAGCACAGATACGCAGTATTTT

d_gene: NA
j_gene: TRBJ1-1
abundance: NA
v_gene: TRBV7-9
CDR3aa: CASSFYLNTEAFF
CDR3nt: TGTGCCAGCAGCTTTTACTTGAACACTGAAGCTTTCTTT

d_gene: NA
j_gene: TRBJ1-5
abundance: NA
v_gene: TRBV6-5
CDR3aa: CVSSRGQAPMQPQHF
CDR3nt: TGTGTCAGCAGCAGAGGGCAGGCTCCGATGCAGCCCCAGCATTTT

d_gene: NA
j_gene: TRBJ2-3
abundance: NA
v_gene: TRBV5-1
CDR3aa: CASSFRDSSGDTQYF
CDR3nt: TGCGCCAGCAGTTTCCGGGACTCATCGGGAGATACGCAGTATTTT

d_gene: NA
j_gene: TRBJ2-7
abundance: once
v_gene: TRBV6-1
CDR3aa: CASSDLPPFQYF
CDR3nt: TGTGCCAGCAGTGACCTACCGCCGTTCCAGTACTTC

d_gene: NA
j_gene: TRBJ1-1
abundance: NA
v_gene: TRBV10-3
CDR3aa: CARDLNTEAFF
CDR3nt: TGTGCCAGGGACCTAAACACTGAAGCTTTCTTT

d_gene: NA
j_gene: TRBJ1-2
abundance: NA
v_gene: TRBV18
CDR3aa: CASSPSVKGYGYTF
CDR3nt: TGTGCCAGCTCACCATCAGTAAAGGGATATGGCTACACCTTC

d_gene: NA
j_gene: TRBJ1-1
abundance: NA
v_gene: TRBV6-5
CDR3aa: CASSYSRGAEAFF
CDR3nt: TGTGCCAGCAGTTACTCACGAGGGGCTGAAGCTTTCTTT

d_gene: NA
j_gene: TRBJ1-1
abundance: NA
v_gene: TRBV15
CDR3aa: CATSRDGVITEAFF
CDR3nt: TGTGCCACCAGCAGAGACGGGGTAATAACTGAAGCTTTCTTT

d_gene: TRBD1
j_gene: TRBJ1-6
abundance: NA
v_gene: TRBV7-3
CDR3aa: CASSATGGSNSPLHF
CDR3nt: TGTGCCAGCAGCGCAACAGGGGGCTCGAATTCACCCCTCCACTTT

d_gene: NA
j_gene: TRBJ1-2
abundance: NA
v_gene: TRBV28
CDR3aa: CASSLAGIYGYTF
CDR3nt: TGTGCCAGCAGCTTAGCAGGGATCTATGGCTACACCTTC

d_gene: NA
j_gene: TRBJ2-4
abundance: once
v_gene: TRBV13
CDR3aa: CASSDRRGPNIQYF
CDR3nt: TGTGCCAGCAGCGATCGTCGGGGGCCAAACATTCAGTACTTC

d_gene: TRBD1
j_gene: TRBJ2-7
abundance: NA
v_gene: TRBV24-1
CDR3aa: CATSDPTQGQGYEQYF
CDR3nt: TGTGCCACCAGTGACCCTACGCAAGGACAGGGCTACGAGCAGTACTTC

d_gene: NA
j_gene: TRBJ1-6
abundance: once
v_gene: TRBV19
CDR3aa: CASIGSSYNSPLHF
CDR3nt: TGTGCCAGTATCGGGAGCTCCTATAATTCACCCCTCCACTTT

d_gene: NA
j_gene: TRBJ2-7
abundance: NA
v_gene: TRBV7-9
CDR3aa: CASSLNQGNHEQYF
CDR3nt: TGTGCCAGCAGCTTGAACCAGGGTAACCACGAGCAGTACTTC

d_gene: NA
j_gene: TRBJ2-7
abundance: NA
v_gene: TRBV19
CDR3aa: CASSILRLHSYEQYF
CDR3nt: TGTGCCAGTAGTATCCTGCGACTCCACTCCTACGAGCAGTACTTC

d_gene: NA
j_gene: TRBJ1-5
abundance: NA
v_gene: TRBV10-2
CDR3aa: CASSESWAAAGQPQHF
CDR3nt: TGCGCCAGCAGTGAGTCGTGGGCAGCGGCGGGTCAGCCCCAGCATTTT

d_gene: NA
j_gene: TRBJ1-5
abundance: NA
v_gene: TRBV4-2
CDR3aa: CASSQDRGLNRYHQPQHF
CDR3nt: TGTGCCAGCAGCCAAGACAGGGGACTTAACAGGTACCATCAGCCCCAGCATTTT

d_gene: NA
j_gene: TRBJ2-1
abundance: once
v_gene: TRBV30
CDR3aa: CAWSGSGHEQFF
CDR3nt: TGTGCCTGGAGTGGGTCAGGGCATGAGCAGTTCTTC

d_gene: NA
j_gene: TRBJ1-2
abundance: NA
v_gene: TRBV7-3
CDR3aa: CASSLEAGYGYTF
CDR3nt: TGTGCCAGCAGCTTAGAGGCAGGCTATGGCTACACCTTC

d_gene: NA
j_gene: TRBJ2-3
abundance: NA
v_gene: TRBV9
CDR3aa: CASSVDGGVVDTQYF
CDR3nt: TGTGCCAGCAGCGTAGATGGCGGGGTGGTAGATACGCAGTATTTT

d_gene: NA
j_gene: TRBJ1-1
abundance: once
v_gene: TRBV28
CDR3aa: CASSFSGSQNTEAFF
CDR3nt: TGTGCCAGCAGTTTTTCGGGGTCACAGAACACTGAAGCTTTCTTT

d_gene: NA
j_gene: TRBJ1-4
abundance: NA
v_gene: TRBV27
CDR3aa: CASSYTTREKLFF
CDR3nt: TGTGCCAGCAGTTATACGACACGGGAAAAACTGTTTTTT

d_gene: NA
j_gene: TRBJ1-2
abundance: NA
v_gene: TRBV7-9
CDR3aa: CALGSDGNYGYTF
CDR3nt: TGTGCATTAGGGTCCGATGGCAACTATGGCTACACCTTC

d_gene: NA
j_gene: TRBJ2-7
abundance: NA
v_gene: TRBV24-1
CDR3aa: CATSDWGYEQYF
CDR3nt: TGTGCCACCAGTGATTGGGGCTACGAGCAGTACTTC

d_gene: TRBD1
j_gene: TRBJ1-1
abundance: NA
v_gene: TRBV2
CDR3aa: CATSTRGQGAEAFF
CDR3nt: TGTGCCACCTCCACCCGGGGACAGGGCGCCGAAGCTTTCTTT

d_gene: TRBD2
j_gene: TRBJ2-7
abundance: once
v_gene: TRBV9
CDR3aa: CASSVGSGSSYEQYF
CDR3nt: TGTGCCAGCAGCGTAGGTAGCGGGAGCTCCTACGAGCAGTACTTC

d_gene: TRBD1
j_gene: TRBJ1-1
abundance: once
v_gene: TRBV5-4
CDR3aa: CASRGQGGITEAFF
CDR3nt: TGTGCCAGCAGGGGACAGGGGGGGATTACTGAAGCTTTCTTT

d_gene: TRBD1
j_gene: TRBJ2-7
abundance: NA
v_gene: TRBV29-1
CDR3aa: CSVEVSGTAKGEQYF
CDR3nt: TGCAGCGTTGAAGTCTCCGGGACAGCCAAGGGCGAGCAGTACTTC

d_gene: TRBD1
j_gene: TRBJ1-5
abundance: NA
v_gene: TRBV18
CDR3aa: CASSRGQGNSNQPQHF
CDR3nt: TGTGCCAGCTCACGGGGACAGGGGAATAGCAATCAGCCCCAGCATTTT

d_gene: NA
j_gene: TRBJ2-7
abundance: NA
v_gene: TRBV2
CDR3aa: CASNTPEDGRLYEQYF
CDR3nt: TGTGCCAGCAATACGCCGGAGGACGGTCGGCTCTACGAGCAGTACTTC

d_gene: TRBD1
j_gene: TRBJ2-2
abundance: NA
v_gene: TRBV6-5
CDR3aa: CASSAGQGFTGELFF
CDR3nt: TGTGCCAGCAGCGCGGGACAGGGATTCACCGGGGAGCTGTTTTTT